This T cell receptor beta chain was sequenced in a study of naive and memory T cell subsets. Study-wide results and limits: The RNA method is potentially sensitive to activation and differentiation changes. Delayed type IV hypersensitivity infiltration was taken to explain higher tuberculin-site TCR counts.

This clonotype was seen ten or more times. Its antigen is unknown. This CDR3 has 15 amino acids. Trimming took off 6 bases at V and 1 base at J, with 13 bases between the two ends. The SP2 primer and nested alpha and beta constant region primers amplified ligated cDNA in four rounds. TCRdb re-called the UMI-ligation and nested PCR reads with MiXCR, one entry per CDR3 protein. The table shows around 33,000 distinct CDR3 sequences, with about 6.9% occurring only once. Treatment reported: skin biopsy from PPD injection site in Mantoux-positive individual. An oligonucleotide containing a UMI was ligated to the 3' end of TCR cDNA. Skin biopsies came from PPD injection sites in Mantoux-positive individuals. Unsorted total RNA, roughly 1 to 1,100 ng, was DNase treated before reverse transcription.

The material was skin, obtained from a tuberculin skin test site. This TCR was sampled from an adult in good health. The chain links TRBV5-7 to TRBJ2-2, with D tentatively TRBD2 (7 bases). TRBV5-7 is given ORF status, its function remaining uncertain. The CDR3 DNA sequence: TGTGCCAGCACCAAGGGGGGGATGAACACCGGGGAGCTGTTTTTT. Translation gives CASTKGGMNTGELFF.